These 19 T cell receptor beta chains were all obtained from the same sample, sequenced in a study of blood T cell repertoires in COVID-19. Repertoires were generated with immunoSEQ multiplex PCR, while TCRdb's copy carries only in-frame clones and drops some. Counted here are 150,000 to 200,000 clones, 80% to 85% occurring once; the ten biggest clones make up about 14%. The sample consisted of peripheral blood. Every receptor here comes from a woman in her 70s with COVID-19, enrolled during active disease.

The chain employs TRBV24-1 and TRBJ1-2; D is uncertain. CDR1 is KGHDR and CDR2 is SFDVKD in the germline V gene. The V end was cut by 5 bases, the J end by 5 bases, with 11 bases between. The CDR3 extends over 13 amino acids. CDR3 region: CATSVAGLYGYTF. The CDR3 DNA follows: TGTGCCACCAGTGTTGCGGGTCTTTATGGCTACACCTTC.

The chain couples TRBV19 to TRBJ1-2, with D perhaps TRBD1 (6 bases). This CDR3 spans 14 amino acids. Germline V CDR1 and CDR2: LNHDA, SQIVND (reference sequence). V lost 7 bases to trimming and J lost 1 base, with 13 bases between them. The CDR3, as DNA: TGTGCCAGTACCCGGGACACCTATAACTATGGCTACACCTTC. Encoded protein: CASTRDTYNYGYTF.

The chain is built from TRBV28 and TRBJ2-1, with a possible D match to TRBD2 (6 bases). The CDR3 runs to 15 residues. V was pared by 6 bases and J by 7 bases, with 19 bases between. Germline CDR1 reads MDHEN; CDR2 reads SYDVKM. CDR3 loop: CASRLRDFQLNEQFF. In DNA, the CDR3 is TGTGCCAGCAGGCTCAGGGACTTTCAGTTAAATGAGCAGTTCTTC. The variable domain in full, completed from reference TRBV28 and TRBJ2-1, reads DVKVTQSSRYLVKRTGEKVFLECVQDMDHENMFWYRQDPGLGLRLIYFSYDVKMKEKGDIPEGYSVSREKKERFSLILESASTNQTSMYLCASRLRDFQLNEQFFGPGTRLTVL.

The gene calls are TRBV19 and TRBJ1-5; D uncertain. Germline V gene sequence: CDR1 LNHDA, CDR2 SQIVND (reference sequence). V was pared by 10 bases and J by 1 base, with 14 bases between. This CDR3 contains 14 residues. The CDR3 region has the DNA TGTGCCACCGAGATGGTACTCAGCAATCAGCCCCAGCATTTT. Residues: CATEMVLSNQPQHF.

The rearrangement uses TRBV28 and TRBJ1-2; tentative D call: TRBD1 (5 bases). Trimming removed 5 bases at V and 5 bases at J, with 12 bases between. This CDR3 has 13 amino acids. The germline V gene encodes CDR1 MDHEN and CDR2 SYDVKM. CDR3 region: CASSTGQGYGYTF. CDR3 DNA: TGTGCCAGCAGTACGGGCCAGGGATATGGCTACACCTTC.

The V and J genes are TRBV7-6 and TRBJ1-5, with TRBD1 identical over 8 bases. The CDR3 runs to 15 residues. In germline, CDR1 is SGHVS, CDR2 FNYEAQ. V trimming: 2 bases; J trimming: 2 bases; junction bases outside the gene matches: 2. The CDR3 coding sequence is TGTGCCAGCAGCTTACAGACAGGGGGCAATCAGCCCCAGCATTTT. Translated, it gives CASSLQTGGNQPQHF.

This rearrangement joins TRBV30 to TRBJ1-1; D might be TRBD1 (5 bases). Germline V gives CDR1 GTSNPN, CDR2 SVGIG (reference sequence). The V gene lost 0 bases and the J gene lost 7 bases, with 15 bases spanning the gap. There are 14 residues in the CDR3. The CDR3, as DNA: TGTGCCTGGAGTGTGACAGCGGGCTGGGGTGAAGCTTTCTTT. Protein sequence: CAWSVTAGWGEAFF.

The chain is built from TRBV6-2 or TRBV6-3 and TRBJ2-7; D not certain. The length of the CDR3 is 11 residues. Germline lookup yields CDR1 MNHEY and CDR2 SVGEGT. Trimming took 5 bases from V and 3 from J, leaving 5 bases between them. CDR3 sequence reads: CASSNLYEQYF. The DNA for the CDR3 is TGTGCCAGCAGTAATCTCTACGAGCAGTACTTC.

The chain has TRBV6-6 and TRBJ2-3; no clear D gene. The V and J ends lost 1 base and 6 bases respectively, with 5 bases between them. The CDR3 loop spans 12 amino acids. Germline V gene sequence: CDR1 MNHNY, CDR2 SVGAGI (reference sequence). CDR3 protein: CASSYLGDTQYF. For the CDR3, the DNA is TGTGCCAGCAGTTACTTGGGCGATACGCAGTATTTT.

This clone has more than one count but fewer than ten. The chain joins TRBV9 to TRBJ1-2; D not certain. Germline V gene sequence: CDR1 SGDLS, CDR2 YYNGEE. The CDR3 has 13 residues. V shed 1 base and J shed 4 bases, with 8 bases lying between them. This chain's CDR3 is CASSVPHSYGYTF. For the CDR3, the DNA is TGTGCCAGCAGCGTACCTCACAGCTATGGCTACACCTTC.

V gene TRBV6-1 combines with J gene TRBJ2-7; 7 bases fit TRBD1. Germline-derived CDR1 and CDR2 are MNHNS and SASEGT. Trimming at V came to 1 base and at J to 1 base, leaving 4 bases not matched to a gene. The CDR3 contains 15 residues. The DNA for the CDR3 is TGTGCCAGCAGTGAAGAGACAGGGCTTTCCTACGAGCAGTACTTC. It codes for CASSEETGLSYEQYF.

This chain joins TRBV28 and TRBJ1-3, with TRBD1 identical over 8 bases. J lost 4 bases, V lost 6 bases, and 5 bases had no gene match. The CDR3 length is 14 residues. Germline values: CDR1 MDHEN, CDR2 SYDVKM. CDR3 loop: CASSLDRAGNTIYF. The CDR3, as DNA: TGTGCCAGCAGCCTGGACAGGGCCGGAAACACCATATATTTT.

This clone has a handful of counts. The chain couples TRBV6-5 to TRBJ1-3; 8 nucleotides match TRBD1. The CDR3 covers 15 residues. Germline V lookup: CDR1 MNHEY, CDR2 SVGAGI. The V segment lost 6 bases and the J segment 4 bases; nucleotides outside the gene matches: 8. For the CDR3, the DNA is TGTGCCAGCAGACGACAGGGGAACGGCGGAAACACCATATATTTT. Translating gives CASRRQGNGGNTIYF.

The CDR3 DNA reads as TGTGCCAGCAGCCAAGTATCCGGGACAGGGGGATTCAATGGCTACACCTTC. Protein sequence: CASSQVSGTGGFNGYTF. V and J are TRBV3-1 (or the pseudogene TRBV3-2) and TRBJ1-2; 11 bases map to TRBD1. V trimming: 1 base; J trimming: 6 bases; junction bases outside the gene matches: 10. This CDR3 spans 17 amino acids. Germline-derived CDR1 and CDR2 are LGHDT and YNNKEL (reference sequence).

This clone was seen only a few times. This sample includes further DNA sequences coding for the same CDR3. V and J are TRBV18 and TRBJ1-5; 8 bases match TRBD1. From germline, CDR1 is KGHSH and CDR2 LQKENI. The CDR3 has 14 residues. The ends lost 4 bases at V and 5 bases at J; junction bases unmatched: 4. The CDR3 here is CASSQTGGDQPQHF. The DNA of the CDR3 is TGTGCCAGCTCACAAACAGGGGGGGATCAGCCCCAGCATTTT.

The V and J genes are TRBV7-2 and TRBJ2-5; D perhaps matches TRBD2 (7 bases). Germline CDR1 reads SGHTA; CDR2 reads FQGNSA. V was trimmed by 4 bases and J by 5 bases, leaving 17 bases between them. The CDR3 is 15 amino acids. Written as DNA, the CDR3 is TGTGCCAGCAGCTCGGCGGGGGCCGTGGGGGAGACCCAGTACTTC. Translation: CASSSAGAVGETQYF.

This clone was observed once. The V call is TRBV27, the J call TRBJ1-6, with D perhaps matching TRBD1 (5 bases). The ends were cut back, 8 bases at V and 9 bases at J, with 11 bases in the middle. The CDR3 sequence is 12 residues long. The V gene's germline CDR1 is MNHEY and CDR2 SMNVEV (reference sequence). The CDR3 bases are TGTGCCAGCTTGGGGGGAGGTTCACCCCTCCACTTT. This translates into CASLGGGSPLHF.

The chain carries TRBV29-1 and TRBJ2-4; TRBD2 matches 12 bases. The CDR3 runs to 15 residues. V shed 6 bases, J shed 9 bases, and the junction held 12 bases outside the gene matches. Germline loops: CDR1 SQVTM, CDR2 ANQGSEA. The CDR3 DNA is TGCAGCGTGAGCCTCCCGACTAGCGGGAGAACCATTCAGTACTTC. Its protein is CSVSLPTSGRTIQYF. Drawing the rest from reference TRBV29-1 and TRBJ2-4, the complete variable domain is SAVISQKPSRDICQRGTSLTIQCQVDSQVTMMFWYRQQPGQSLTLIATANQGSEATYESGFVIDKFPISRPNLTFSTLTVSNMSPEDSSIYLCSVSLPTSGRTIQYFGAGTRLSVL.

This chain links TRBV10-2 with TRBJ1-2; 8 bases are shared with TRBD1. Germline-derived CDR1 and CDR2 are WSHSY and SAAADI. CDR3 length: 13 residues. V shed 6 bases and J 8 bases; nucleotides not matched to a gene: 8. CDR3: CASRGQGIGGYTF. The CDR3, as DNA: TGCGCCAGCAGAGGACAGGGAATAGGAGGCTACACCTTC.